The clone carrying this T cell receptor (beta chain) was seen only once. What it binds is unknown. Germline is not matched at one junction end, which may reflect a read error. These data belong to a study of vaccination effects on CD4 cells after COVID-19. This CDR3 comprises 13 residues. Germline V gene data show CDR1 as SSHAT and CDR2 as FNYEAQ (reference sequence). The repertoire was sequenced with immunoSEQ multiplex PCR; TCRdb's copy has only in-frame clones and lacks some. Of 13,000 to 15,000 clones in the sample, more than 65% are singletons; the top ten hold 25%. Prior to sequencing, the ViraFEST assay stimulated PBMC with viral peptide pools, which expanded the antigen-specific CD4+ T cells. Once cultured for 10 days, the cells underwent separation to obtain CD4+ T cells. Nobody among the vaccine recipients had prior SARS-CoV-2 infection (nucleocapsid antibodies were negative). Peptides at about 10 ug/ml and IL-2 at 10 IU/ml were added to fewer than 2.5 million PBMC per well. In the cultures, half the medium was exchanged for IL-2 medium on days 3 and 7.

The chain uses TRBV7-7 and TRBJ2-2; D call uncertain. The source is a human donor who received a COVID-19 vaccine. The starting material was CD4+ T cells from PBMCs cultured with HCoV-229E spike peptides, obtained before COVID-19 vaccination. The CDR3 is CASSPRSGGELFF. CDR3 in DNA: TGTGCTAGCAGCCCCCGGTCCGGGGGGGAGCTGTTTTTT.